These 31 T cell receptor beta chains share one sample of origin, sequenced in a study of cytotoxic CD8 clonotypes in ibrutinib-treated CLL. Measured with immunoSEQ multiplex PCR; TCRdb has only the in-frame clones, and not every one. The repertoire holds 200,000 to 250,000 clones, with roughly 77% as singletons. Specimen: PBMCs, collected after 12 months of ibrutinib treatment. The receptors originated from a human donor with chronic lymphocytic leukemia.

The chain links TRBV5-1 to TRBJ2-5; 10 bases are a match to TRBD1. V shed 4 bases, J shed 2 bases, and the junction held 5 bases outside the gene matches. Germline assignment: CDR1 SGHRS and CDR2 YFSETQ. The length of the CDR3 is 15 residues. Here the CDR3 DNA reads TGCGCCAGCAGCCGATCGGGACAGGGGCAAGAGACCCAGTACTTC. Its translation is CASSRSGQGQETQYF.

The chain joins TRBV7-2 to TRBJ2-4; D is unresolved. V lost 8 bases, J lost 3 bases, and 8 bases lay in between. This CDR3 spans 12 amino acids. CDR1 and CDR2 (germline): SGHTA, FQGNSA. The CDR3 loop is CASGPNKNIQYF. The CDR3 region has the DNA TGTGCCAGCGGACCGAACAAAAACATTCAGTACTTC.

Here the CDR3 reads CASSVGGTVNGYTF. The CDR3 DNA follows: TGTGCCAGCAGCGTAGGTGGGACAGTGAATGGCTACACCTTC. V gene TRBV9 combines with J gene TRBJ1-2; 7 bases are shared with TRBD1. The CDR3 covers 14 residues. The V segment lost 0 bases and the J segment 6 bases; nucleotides outside the gene matches: 5. Per the germline V gene, CDR1 is SGDLS and CDR2 is YYNGEE.

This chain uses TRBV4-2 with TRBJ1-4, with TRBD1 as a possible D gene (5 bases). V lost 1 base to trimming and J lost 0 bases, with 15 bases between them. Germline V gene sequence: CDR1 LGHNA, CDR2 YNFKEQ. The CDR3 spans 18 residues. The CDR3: CASSQGYRRFSTNEKLFF. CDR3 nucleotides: TGTGCCAGCAGCCAAGGATACAGGAGGTTTTCAACTAATGAAAAACTGTTTTTT.

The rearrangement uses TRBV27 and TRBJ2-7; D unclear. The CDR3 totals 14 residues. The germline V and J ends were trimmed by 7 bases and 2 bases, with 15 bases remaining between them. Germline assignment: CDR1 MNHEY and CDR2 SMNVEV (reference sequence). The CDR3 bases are TGTGCCAGCACAAATGTGTATAAGCCCTACGAGCAGTACTTC. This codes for CASTNVYKPYEQYF.

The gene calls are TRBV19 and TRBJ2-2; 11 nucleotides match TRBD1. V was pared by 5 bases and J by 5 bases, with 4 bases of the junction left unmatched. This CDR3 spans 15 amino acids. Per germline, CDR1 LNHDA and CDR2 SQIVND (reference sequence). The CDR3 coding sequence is TGTGCCAGTAGTTCACGGGACAGGGGGACCGGGGAGCTGTTTTTT. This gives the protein CASSSRDRGTGELFF.

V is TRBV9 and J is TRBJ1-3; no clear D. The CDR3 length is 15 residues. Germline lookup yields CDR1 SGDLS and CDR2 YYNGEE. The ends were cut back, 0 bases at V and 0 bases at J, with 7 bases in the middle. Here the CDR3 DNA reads TGTGCCAGCAGCGTAGACATACCCTCTGGAAACACCATATATTTT. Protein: CASSVDIPSGNTIYF.

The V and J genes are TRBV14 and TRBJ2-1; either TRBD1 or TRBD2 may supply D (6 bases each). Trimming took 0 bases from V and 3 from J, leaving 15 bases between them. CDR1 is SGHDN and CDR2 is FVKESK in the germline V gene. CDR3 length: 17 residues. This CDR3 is CASSQDWGADYYNEQFF. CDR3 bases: TGTGCCAGCAGCCAAGATTGGGGGGCGGACTACTACAATGAGCAGTTCTTC.

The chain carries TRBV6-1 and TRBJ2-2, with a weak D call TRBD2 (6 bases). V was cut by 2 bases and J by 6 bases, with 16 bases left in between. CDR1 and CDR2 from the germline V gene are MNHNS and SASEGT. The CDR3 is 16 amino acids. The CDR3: CASSERTNRAPGELFF. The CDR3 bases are TGTGCCAGCAGTGAACGGACTAATCGCGCGCCCGGGGAGCTGTTTTTT.

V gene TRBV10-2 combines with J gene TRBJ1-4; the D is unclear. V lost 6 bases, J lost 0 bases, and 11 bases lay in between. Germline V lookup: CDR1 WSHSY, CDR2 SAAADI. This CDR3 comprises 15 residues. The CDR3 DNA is TGCGCCAGCAGCAAGGAGACCACAACTAATGAAAAACTGTTTTTT. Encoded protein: CASSKETTTNEKLFF.

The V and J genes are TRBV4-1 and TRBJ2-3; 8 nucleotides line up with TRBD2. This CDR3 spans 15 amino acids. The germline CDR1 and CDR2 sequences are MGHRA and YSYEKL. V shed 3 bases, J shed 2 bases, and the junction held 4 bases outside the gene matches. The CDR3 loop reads CASSQFSGATDTQYF. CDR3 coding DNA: TGCGCCAGCAGCCAGTTTAGCGGGGCCACAGATACGCAGTATTTT.

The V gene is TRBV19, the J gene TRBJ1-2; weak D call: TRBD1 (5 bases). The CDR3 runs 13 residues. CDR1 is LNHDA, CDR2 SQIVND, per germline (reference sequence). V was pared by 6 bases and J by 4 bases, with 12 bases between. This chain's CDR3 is CASRRLGVYGYTF. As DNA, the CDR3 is TGTGCCAGTAGGAGGTTAGGGGTCTATGGCTACACCTTC.

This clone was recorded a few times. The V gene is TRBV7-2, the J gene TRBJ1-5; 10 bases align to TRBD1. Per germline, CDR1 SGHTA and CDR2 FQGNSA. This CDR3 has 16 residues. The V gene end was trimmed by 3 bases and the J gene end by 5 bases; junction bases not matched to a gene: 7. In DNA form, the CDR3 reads TGTGCCAGCAGCTTGTCCCTTGGGACAGGGGATCAGCCCCAGCATTTT. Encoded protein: CASSLSLGTGDQPQHF.

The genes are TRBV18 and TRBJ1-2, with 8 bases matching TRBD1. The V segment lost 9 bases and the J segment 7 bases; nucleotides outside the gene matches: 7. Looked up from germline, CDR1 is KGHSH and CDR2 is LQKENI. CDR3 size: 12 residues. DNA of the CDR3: TGTGCCAGTTACGGGACAGGTATTGGCTACACCTTC. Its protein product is CASYGTGIGYTF.

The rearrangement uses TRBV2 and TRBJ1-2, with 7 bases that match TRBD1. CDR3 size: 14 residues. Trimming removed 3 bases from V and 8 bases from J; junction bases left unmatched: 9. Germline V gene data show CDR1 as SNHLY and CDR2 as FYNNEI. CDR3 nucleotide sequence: TGTGCCAGCAGTGAGCAAAGACAGGGTAGGGGCTACACCTTC. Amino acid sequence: CASSEQRQGRGYTF.

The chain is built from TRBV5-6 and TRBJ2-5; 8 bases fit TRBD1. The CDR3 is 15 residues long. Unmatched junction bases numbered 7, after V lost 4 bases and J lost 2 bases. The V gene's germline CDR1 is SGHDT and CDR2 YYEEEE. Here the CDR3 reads CASSTTNRGQETQYF. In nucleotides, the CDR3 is TGTGCCAGCAGCACTACTAACAGGGGGCAAGAGACCCAGTACTTC. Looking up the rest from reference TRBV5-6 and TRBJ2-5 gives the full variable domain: DAGVTQSPTHLIKTRGQQVTLRCSPKSGHDTVSWYQQALGQGPQFIFQYYEEEERQRGNFPDRFSGHQFPNYSSELNVNALLLGDSALYLCASSTTNRGQETQYFGPGTRLLVL.

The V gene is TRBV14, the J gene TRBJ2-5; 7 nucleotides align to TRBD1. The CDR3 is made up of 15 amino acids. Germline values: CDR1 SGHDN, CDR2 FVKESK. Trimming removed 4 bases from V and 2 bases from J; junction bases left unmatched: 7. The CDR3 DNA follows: TGTGCCAGCAGCCGACTACGGGGACAGCAAGAGACCCAGTACTTC. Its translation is CASSRLRGQQETQYF.

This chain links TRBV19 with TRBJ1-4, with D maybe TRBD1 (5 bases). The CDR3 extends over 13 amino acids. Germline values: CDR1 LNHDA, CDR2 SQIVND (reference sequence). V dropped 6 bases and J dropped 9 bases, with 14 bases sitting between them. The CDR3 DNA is TGTGCCAGTAGCACACAGACGGGGCAAAAACTGTTTTTT. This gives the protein CASSTQTGQKLFF.

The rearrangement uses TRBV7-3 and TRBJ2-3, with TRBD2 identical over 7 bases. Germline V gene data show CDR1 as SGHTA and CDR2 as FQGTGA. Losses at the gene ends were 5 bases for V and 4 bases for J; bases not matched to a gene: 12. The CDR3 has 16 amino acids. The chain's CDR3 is CASSRRGSLIADTQYF. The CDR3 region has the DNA TGTGCCAGCAGCCGCCGCGGGAGTCTGATCGCAGATACGCAGTATTTT.

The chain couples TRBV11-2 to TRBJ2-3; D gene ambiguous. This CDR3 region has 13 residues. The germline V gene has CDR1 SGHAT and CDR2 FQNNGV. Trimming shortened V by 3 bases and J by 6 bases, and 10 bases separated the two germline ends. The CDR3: CASSFPSSDTQYF. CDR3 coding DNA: TGTGCCAGCAGCTTCCCGTCTTCCGATACGCAGTATTTT.

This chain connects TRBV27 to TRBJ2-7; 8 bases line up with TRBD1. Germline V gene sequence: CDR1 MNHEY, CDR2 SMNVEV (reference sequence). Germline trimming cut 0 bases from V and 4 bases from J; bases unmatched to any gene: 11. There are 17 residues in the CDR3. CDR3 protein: CASSLSGIRGQAYEQYF. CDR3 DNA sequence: TGTGCCAGCAGTTTATCGGGAATCAGGGGGCAGGCTTACGAGCAGTACTTC.

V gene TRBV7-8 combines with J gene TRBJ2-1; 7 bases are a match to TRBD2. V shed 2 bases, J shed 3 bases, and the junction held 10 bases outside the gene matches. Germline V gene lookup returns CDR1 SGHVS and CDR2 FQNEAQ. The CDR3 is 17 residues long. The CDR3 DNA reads TGTGCCAGCAGCTTATTATGGCGGGGGAGTTACTACAATGAGCAGTTCTTC. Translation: CASSLLWRGSYYNEQFF.

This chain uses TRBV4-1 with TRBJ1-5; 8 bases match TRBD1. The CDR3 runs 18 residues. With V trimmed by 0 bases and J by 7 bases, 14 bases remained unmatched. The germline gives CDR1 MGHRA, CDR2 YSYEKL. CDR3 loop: CASSQDGGRGRGGQPQHF. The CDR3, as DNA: TGCGCCAGCAGCCAAGATGGGGGCAGGGGGCGAGGCGGACAGCCCCAGCATTTT.

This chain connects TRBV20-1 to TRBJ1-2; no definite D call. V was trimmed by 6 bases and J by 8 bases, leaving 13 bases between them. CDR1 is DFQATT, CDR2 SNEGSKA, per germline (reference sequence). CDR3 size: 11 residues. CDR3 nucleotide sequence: TGCAGTGCAGTCGCCGGTGGGGGCTACACCTTC. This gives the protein CSAVAGGGYTF.

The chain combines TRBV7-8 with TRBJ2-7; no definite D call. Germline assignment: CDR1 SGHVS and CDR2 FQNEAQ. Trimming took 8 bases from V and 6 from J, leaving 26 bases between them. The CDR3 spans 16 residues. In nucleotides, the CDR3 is TGTGCCAGCGGACCCGTCGCTTTTCTCTCCGCGCTCGAGCAGTACTTC. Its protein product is CASGPVAFLSALEQYF. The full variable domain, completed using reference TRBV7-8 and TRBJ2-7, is GAGVSQSPRYKVAKRGQDVALRCDPISGHVSLFWYQQALGQGPEFLTYFQNEAQLDKSGLPSDRFFAERPEGSVSTLKIQRTQQEDSAVYLCASGPVAFLSALEQYFGPGTRLTVT.

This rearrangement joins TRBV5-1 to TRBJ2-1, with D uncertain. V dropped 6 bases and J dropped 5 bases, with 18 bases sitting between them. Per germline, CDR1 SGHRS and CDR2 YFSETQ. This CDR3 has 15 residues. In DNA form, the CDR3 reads TGCGCCAGCAACCTCCGGCAGCCGGAGAACAATGAGCAGTTCTTC. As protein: CASNLRQPENNEQFF. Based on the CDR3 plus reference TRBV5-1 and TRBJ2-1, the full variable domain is KAGVTQTPRYLIKTRGQQVTLSCSPISGHRSVSWYQQTPGQGLQFLFEYFSETQRNKGNFPGRFSGRQFSNSRSEMNVSTLELGDSALYLCASNLRQPENNEQFFGPGTRLTVL.

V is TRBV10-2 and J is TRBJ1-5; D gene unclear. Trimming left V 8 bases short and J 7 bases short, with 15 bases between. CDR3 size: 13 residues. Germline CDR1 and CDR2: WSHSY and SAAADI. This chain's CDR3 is CASLSRLGQPQHF. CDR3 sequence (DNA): TGCGCCAGCCTGTCGCGACTCGGGCAGCCCCAGCATTTT.

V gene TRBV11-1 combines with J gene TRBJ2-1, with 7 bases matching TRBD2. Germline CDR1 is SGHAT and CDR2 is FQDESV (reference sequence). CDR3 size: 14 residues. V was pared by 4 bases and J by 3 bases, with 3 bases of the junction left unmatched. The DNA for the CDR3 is TGTGCCAGCAGCTCGCGGGAGCGCTACAATGAGCAGTTCTTC. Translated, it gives CASSSRERYNEQFF.

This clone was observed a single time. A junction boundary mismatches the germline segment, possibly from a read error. The CDR3 coding sequence is TGTGCTAGCAGCTTAGCCCCTTCCGCAGATACGCAGTATTTT. Protein sequence: CASSLAPSADTQYF. The chain is built from TRBV7-7 and TRBJ2-3; D gene uncertain. Germline lookup yields CDR1 SSHAT and CDR2 FNYEAQ (reference sequence). CDR3 length equals 14 residues.

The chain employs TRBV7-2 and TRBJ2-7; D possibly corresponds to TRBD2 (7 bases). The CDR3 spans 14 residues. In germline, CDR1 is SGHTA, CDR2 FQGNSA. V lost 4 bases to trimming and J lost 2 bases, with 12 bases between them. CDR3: CASSSRGGTYEQYF. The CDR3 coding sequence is TGTGCCAGCAGCTCAAGGGGGGGAACCTACGAGCAGTACTTC.

CDR3 in amino acids: CASSSFTGGYTF. The CDR3 DNA reads TGTGCCAGCAGTTCGTTTACGGGAGGCTACACCTTC. V is TRBV6-5 and J is TRBJ1-2; D remains unclear. Germline values: CDR1 MNHEY, CDR2 SVGAGI. The CDR3 has 12 residues. V shed 4 bases and J shed 8 bases, with 11 bases lying between them.